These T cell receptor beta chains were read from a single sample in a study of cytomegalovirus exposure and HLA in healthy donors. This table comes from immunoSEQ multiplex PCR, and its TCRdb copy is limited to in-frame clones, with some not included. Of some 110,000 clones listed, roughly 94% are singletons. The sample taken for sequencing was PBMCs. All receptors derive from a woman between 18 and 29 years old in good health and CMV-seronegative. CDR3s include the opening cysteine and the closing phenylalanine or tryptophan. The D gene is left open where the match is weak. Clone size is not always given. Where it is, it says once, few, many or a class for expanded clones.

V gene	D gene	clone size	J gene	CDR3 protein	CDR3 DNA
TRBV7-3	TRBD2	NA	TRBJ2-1	CASSPRLAGEDNEQFF	TGTGCCAGCAGCCCTCGACTAGCGGGAGAAGACAATGAGCAGTTCTTC
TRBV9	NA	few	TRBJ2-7	CASSVGQSNYEQYF	TGTGCCAGCAGCGTAGGACAGTCCAACTACGAGCAGTACTTC
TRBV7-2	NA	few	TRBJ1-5	CASSLARGNQPQHF	TGTGCCAGCAGCTTAGCGAGGGGCAATCAGCCCCAGCATTTT
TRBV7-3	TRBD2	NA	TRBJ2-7	CASSMGLAGAYEQYF	TGTGCCAGCAGCATGGGACTAGCGGGAGCCTACGAGCAGTACTTC
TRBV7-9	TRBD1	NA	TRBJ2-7	CASRDREHEQYF	TGTGCCAGCCGGGACAGGGAACACGAGCAGTACTTC
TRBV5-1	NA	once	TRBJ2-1	CASSLILGNEQFF	TGCGCCAGCAGCTTGATCCTAGGCAATGAGCAGTTCTTC
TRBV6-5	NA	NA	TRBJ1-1	CASSCGRDFENTEAFF	TGTGCCAGCAGTTGTGGCAGGGATTTCGAGAACACTGAAGCTTTCTTT
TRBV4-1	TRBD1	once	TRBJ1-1	CASSAGQGGAEAFF	TGCGCCAGCAGCGCGGGACAGGGAGGCGCTGAAGCTTTCTTT
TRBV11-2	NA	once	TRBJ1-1	CASSFSGNPTAFF	TGTGCCAGCAGCTTCTCAGGGAACCCCACGGCTTTCTTT
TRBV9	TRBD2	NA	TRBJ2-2	CASSGLAGGTNTGELFF	TGTGCCAGCAGCGGCTTAGCGGGGGGCACGAACACCGGGGAGCTGTTTTTT
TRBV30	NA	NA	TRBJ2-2	CAWSRDRINTGELFF	TGTGCCTGGAGTCGCGACAGGATAAACACCGGGGAGCTGTTTTTT
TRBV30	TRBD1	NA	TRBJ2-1	CAFGQVSSYNEQFF	TGTGCCTTTGGACAGGTCAGCTCCTACAATGAGCAGTTCTTC
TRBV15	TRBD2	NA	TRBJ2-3	CATSRDFSGGTTDTQYF	TGTGCCACCAGCAGAGATTTTAGCGGGGGGACCACAGATACGCAGTATTTT
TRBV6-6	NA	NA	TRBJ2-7	CASSYSEAAQYF	TGTGCCAGCAGTTACTCAGAGGCGGCCCAGTACTTC
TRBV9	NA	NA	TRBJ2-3	CASSVGGNPDTDTQYF	TGTGCCAGCAGCGTGGGCGGGAACCCCGACACAGATACGCAGTATTTT
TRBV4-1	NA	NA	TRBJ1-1	CASRRQGGPEAFF	TGCGCCAGCAGACGCCAGGGTGGGCCTGAAGCTTTCTTT
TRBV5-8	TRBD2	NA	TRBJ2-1	CASSRLAGLDEQFF	TGTGCCAGCAGCCGGCTAGCGGGCCTAGATGAGCAGTTCTTC
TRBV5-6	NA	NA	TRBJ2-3	CASSSGLNTQYF	TGTGCCAGCAGCTCCGGACTGAATACGCAGTATTTT
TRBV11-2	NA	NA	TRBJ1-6	CASSLGGTNSPLHF	TGTGCCAGCAGCTTAGGGGGCACGAATTCACCCCTCCACTTT
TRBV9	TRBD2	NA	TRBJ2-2	CASSVVTSGPSKELFF	TGTGCCAGCAGCGTCGTAACTAGCGGGCCGTCTAAGGAGCTGTTTTTT